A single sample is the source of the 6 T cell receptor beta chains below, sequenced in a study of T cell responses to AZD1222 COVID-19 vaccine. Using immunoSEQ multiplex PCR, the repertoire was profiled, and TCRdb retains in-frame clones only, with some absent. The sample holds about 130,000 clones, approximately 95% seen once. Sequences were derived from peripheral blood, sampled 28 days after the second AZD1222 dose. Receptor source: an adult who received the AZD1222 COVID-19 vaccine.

CDR3 nucleotide sequence: TGTGCCAGCAGTGAAAAGGTAGGAGGAAACAATGAGCAGTTCTTC. Protein product: CASSEKVGGNNEQFF. The chain couples TRBV2 to TRBJ2-1, with TRBD2 as a possible D gene (5 bases). The germline V gene encodes CDR1 SNHLY and CDR2 FYNNEI. The V gene lost 2 bases and the J gene lost 5 bases, with 13 bases spanning the gap. The CDR3 has 15 residues. Supplemented by reference TRBV2 and TRBJ2-1, the full variable domain reads EPEVTQTPSHQVTQMGQEVILRCVPISNHLYFYWYRQILGQKVEFLVSFYNNEISEKSEIFDDQFSVERPDGSNFTLKIRSTKLEDSAMYFCASSEKVGGNNEQFFGPGTRLTVL.

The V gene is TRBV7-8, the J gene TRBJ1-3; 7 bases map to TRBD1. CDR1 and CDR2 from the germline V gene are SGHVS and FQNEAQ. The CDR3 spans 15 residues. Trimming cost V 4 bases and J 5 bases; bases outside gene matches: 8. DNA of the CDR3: TGTGCCAGCAGCTACCCCGGGACAGCCAGAAACACCATATATTTT. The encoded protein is CASSYPGTARNTIYF.

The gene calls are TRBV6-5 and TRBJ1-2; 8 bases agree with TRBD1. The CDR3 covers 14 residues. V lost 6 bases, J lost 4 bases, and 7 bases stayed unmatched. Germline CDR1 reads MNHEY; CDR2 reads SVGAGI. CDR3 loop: CASSRDRSSYGYTF. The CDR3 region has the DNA TGTGCCAGCAGCCGGGACAGGTCTTCCTATGGCTACACCTTC.

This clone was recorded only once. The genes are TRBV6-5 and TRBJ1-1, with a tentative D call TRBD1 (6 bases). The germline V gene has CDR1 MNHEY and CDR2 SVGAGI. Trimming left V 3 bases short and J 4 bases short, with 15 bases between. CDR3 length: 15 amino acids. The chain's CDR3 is CASSYRGVVGTEAFF. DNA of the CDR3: TGTGCCAGCAGTTATAGGGGGGTGGTTGGCACTGAAGCTTTCTTT.

The CDR3 nucleotides read TGCGCCAGCAGCCTTGGCACGGGCACCGGGGAGCTGTTTTTT. Encoded protein: CASSLGTGTGELFF. The chain has TRBV4-1 and TRBJ2-2; D gene ambiguous. Trimming removed 4 bases from V and 4 bases from J, with 10 bases in between. The germline V gene encodes CDR1 MGHRA and CDR2 YSYEKL. This CDR3 is built from 14 residues.

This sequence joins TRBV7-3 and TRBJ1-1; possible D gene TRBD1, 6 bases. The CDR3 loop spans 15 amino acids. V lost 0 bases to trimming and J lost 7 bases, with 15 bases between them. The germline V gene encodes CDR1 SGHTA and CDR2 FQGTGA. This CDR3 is CASSLTYGGVGEAFF. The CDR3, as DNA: TGTGCCAGCAGCTTAACGTATGGGGGCGTAGGTGAAGCTTTCTTT. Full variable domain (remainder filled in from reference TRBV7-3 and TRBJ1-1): GAGVSQTPSNKVTEKGKYVELRCDPISGHTALYWYRQSLGQGPEFLIYFQGTGAADDSGLPNDRFFAVRPEGSVSTLKIQRTERGDSAVYLCASSLTYGGVGEAFFGQGTRLTVV.